This TCR beta chain was sequenced during a study of blood T cell repertoires in COVID-19 (dated by TCRdb to the early 2020s). As for the study more broadly: Collaborator samples came from the United States, Italy and Spain and covered acute and convalescent phases of COVID-19. The prospective study material was composed of cDNA or gDNA derived from T cells, B-cell-depleted T cells, or PBMCs. Subjects who had been exposed to COVID-19, were actively infected with it, or had recovered from it provided the deeply sampled blood TCRbeta repertoires that made up the dataset. The repertoires were released in a freely available public database meant as a resource for research on the immune response to SARS-CoV-2. The samples were drawn from the first 160 participants of the ongoing ImmuneRACE study and from roughly 1,300 subjects provided by 6 global collaborators. A de-identified subject ID, COVID-19 status, age in years and sex were almost always included in the sample metadata. HLA class I and class II types, where available, came from metadata supplied by the sample provider rather than from assay-based typing. The research as a whole found: The amount of clinical and demographic metadata varied by source and participant and was provided uncurated.

Collaborating institutions collected whole blood in K2EDTA tubes following their own protocols. Collaborator samples were shipped for TCRbeta analysis as frozen whole blood, isolated PBMCs, or DNA extracted from either sample type. The immunoSEQ Assay, a bias-controlled multiplex PCR, was used to amplify TCRbeta CDR3 regions from genomic DNA. The authors processed their data as follows. Within the assay, amplification of reference gene primers was used to estimate how many nucleated cells each sample contained. To quantify the absolute abundance of each unique TCRbeta CDR3 rearrangement, sequence reads were collapsed and filtered. For each sample, productive Simpson clonality was calculated by taking the square root of Simpson's diversity index across productive rearrangements. As stored in TCRdb, this immuneACCESS dataset retains in-frame rearrangements with V and J assigned. A fraction of the clones does not appear; measured against another copy, unresolved V genes explain less than half of the discrepancy, and the remainder lacks a known reason. That table is the source of V, J and clone size, and D and trimming were worked out from the DNA. This sample holds fewer than 45,000 clones; around 80% were observed only once. The ten largest clones take up about 40% of the sample.

A word on this clone: No cognate antigen has been identified for it. Base qualities are not recorded, but no much larger clone differs from it by a single base.

From the germline V gene, CDR1 is MNHNS and CDR2 is SASEGT. Including the terminal cysteine and phenylalanine, the CDR3 comprises 13 residues. CDR3 DNA only is kept here, 39 bases in frame from base 1. V lost 3 bases and J lost 7 bases; the stretch between them is 12 bases long. This TCR was recovered from a man aged 35 to 55 with active or convalescent COVID-19. Material for sequencing was peripheral blood. The chain is made from TRBV6-1 and TRBJ1-1, with TRBD1 as a weak D call on 6 bases. The CDR3 protein is CASSERPDSEAFF. At the DNA level, the sequence is TGTGCCAGCAGTGAGAGGCCGGACAGTGAAGCTTTCTTT.